This T cell receptor beta chain was obtained from a study of cytotoxic CD8 clonotypes in ibrutinib-treated CLL. Data came from immunoSEQ multiplex PCR; TCRdb stores just in-frame clones and leaves some out. This table holds around 5,500 clones, roughly 70% found once. The specimen comprised PBMCs, sampled before ibrutinib treatment. The receptor was derived from a human donor with chronic lymphocytic leukemia.

CDR3 sequence: CASSGQLYQETQYF. DNA of the CDR3: TGTGCCAGCAGTGGTCAGCTGTACCAAGAGACCCAGTACTTC. V gene TRBV2 combines with J gene TRBJ2-5; D not resolved. CDR1 is SNHLY, CDR2 FYNNEI, per germline. CDR3 size: 14 residues. Trimming removed 4 bases from V and 0 bases from J, with 9 bases in between.